This T cell receptor beta chain was profiled in a study of blood T cell repertoires in COVID-19. Libraries were prepared by immunoSEQ multiplex PCR; TCRdb keeps only in-frame clonotypes and omits some of them. The profile shows under 200,000 clones, around 90% of them singletons. V was trimmed by 3 bases and J by 1 base, leaving 9 bases between them. There are 14 residues in the CDR3. Per germline, CDR1 LNHDA and CDR2 SQIVND (reference sequence). The chain combines TRBV19 with TRBJ1-2; TRBD1 might be the D (6 bases). Source material: peripheral blood. The sequence was obtained from a woman in her sixties who had recovered from COVID-19. The CDR3 sequence is CASSMRDINYGYTF. The CDR3 DNA reads TGTGCCAGTAGTATGAGGGACATTAACTATGGCTACACCTTC. The whole variable domain, filled in from reference TRBV19 and TRBJ1-2, reads DGGITQSPKYLFRKEGQNVTLSCEQNLNHDAMYWYRQDPGQGLRLIYYSQIVNDFQKGDIAEGYSVSREKKESFPLTVTSAQKNPTAFYLCASSMRDINYGYTFGSGTRLTVV.